A selection of T cell receptor beta chains follows, all from one sample in a study of shared clonotypes between healthy human individuals. Assay: immunoSEQ multiplex PCR; the TCRdb copy retains only in-frame clones and omits some. The sample holds 1.5 million to 2.5 million clones; about 95% are singletons and the top ten take 1.2%. What was sequenced was naive CD8+ T cells sorted from blood. The source is a man aged 18 to 30 in good health. Both conserved end residues are part of each CDR3. Each record gives: clone size, CDR3 length, V gene, CDR3 protein. Clone size is given for some rows only: seen once, a few or many times, or a class if the clone is expanded.

NA,13,TRBV5-1,CASSRDRYYEQYF
NA,17,TRBV4-3,CASSQGLGGGGPDTQYF
NA,15,TRBV11-2,CASSSSGAVNSPLHF
NA,14,TRBV27,CATTTGQGNEKLFF
NA,14,TRBV7-8,CASSLVPENQPQHF
once,16,TRBV7-9,CASSSLGQGTGNEQFF
NA,12,TRBV19,CATRTESYEQYF
NA,14,TRBV27,CARSAQPTDTEAFF
NA,15,TRBV30,CAWRGQGDSGNTIYF
NA,15,TRBV4-1,CASSQSSGSYNEQFF
NA,16,TRBV19,CASSSWTGLGTDTQYF
NA,14,TRBV19,CASSIQGYSYEQYF
NA,12,TRBV5-1,CASSLNSYEQYF
NA,15,TRBV4-3,CASSLQRGADIEQFF
NA,15,TRBV7-9,CASSSPFEYQETQYF
NA,15,TRBV27,CASTLVAGENNEQFF
NA,18,TRBV28,CASSTPKESPHVAWEQYF
NA,15,TRBV19,CASSPGTGASYEQYF
NA,12,TRBV27,CASRRPPGELFF
NA,14,TRBV6-5,CASSFTSWGDGYTF
NA,14,TRBV11-2,CASSLGEGDETQYF
NA,13,TRBV19,CASSQGSSYEQYF
NA,19,TRBV5-8,CASSPQDRGHPSSTDTQYF